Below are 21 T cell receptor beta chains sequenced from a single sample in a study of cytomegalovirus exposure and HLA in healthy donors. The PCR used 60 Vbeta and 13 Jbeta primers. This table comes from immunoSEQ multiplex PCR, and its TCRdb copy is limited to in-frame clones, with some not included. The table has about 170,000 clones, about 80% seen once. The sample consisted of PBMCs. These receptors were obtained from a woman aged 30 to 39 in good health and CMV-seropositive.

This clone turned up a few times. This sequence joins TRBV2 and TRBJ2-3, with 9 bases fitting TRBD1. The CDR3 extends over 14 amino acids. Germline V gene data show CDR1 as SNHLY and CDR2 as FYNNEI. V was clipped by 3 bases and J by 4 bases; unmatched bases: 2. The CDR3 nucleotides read TGTGCCAGCAGTGATGACAGGGGGTCAGATACGCAGTATTTT. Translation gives CASSDDRGSDTQYF.

CDR3 amino acids: CASSLGSGTALTGELFF. DNA of the CDR3: TGCGCCAGCAGCTTGGGCTCCGGGACTGCACTCACCGGGGAGCTGTTTTTT. The V and J genes are TRBV5-1 and TRBJ2-2, with a tentative D call TRBD2 (6 bases). CDR1 SGHRS and CDR2 YFSETQ come from the germline V gene. Trimming pared 0 bases from V and 4 bases from J, leaving 16 bases between. The CDR3 runs to 17 residues.

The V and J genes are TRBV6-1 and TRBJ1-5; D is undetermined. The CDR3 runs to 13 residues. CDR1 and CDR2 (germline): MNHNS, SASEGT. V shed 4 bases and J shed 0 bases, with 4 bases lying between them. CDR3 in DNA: TGTGCCAGCAGTGCTTATAGCAATCAGCCCCAGCATTTT. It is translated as CASSAYSNQPQHF.

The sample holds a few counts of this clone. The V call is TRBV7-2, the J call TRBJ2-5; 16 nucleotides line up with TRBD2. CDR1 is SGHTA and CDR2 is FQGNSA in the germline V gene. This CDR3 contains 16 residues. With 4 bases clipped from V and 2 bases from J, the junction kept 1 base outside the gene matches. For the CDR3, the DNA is TGTGCCAGCAGCTCGGGACTAGCGGGGGGGCAAGAGACCCAGTACTTC. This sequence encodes CASSSGLAGGQETQYF.

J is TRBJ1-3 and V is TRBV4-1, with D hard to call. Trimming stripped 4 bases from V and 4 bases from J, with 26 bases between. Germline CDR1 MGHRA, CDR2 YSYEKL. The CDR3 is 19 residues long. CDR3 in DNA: TGCGCCAGCAGCCTTGCACCCCAGGTGCTCATTGGTCCGGGAAACACCATATATTTT. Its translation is CASSLAPQVLIGPGNTIYF.

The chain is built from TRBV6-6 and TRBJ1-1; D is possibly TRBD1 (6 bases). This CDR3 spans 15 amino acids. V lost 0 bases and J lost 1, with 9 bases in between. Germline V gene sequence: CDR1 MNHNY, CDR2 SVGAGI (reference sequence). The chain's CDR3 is CASSYSTGSNTEAFF. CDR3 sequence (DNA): TGTGCCAGCAGTTACTCGACAGGATCGAACACTGAAGCTTTCTTT.

DNA for the CDR3: TGTGCCTGGAATGGGCCGCTACGTGGAGAAAAACTGTTTTTT. It codes for CAWNGPLRGEKLFF. This rearrangement joins TRBV30 to TRBJ1-4, with unresolved D. The CDR3 loop spans 14 amino acids. The germline V gene has CDR1 GTSNPN and CDR2 SVGIG (reference sequence). V lost 4 bases and J 8 bases, leaving 17 bases between the germline ends.

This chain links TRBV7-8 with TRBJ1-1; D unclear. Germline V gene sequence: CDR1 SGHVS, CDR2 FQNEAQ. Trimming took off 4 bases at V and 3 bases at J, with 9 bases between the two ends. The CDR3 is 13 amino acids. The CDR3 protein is CASSYSLDTEAFF. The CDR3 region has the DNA TGTGCCAGCAGCTACAGTCTTGACACTGAAGCTTTCTTT.

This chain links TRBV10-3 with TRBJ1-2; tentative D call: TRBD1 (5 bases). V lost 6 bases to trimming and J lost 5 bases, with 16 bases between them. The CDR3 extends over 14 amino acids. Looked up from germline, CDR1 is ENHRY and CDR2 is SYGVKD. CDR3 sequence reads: CAIRDPGQEYGYTF. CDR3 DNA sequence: TGTGCCATCAGAGACCCCGGACAAGAATATGGCTACACCTTC.

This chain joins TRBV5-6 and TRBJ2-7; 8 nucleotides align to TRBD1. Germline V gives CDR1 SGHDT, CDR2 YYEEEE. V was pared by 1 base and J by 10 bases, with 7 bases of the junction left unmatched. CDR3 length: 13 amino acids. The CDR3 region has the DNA TGTGCCAGCAGCTTGACAGGGGGTCAGGCCCAGTACTTC. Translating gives CASSLTGGQAQYF.

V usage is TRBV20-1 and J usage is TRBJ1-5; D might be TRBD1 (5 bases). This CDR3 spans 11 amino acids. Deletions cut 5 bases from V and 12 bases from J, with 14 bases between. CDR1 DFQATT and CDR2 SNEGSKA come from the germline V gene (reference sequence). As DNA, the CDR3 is TGCAGTGCTTTTGTCGCCCAGGGCCAGCATTTT. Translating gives CSAFVAQGQHF.

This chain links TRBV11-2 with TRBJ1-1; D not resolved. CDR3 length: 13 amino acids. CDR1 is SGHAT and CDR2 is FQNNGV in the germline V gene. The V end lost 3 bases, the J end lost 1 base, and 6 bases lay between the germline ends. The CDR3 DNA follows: TGTGCCAGCAGCTTCTCCAGGAACACTGAAGCTTTCTTT. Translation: CASSFSRNTEAFF.

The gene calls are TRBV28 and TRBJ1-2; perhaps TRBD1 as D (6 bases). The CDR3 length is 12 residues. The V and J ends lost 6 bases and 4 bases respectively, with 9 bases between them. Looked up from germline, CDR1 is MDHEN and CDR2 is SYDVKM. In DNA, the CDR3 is TGTGCCAGCAGAACAGGGAGCTATGGCTACACCTTC. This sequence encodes CASRTGSYGYTF.

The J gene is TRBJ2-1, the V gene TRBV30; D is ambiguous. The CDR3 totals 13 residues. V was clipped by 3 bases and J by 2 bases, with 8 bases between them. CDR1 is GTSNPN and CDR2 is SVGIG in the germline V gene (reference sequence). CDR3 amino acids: CAWRTRAYNEQFF. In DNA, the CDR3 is TGTGCCTGGAGGACCCGGGCCTACAATGAGCAGTTCTTC.

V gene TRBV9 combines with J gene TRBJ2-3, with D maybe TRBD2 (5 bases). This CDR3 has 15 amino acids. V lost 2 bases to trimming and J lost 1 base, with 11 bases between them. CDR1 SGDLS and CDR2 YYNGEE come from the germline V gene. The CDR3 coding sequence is TGTGCCAGCAGCGTGAGAGGGCTAGGCACAGATACGCAGTATTTT. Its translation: CASSVRGLGTDTQYF.

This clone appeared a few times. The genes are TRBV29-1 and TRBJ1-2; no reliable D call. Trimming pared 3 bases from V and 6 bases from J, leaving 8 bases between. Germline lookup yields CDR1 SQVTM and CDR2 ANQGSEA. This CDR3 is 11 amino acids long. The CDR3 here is CSVERGNGYTF. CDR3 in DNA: TGCAGCGTTGAGAGAGGGAATGGCTACACCTTC.

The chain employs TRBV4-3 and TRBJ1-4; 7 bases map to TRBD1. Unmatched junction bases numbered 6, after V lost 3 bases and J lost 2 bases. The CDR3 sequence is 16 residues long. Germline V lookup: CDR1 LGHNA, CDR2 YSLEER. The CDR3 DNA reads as TGCGCCAGCAGCCAGAATACAGGGGTGACTAATGAAAAACTGTTTTTT. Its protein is CASSQNTGVTNEKLFF.

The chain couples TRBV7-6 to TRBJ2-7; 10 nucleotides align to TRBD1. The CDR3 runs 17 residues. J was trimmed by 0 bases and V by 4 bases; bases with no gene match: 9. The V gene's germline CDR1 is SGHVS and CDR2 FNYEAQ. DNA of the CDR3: TGTGCCAGCAGCTACCTGGGACAGGGGAAGCACTCCTACGAGCAGTACTTC. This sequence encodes CASSYLGQGKHSYEQYF.

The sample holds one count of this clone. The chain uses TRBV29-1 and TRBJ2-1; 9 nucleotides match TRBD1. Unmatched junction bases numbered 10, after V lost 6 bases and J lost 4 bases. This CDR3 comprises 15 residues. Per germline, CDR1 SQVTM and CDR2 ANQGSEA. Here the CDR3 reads CSVRRGQGGYNEQFF. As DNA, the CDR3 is TGCAGCGTGCGGCGGGGACAGGGCGGTTACAATGAGCAGTTCTTC.

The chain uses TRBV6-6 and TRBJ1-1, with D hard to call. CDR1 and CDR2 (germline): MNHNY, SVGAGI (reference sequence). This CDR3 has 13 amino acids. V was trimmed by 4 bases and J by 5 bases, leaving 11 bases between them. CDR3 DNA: TGTGCCAGCAGTTCTCTGGGCCAAACTGAAGCTTTCTTT. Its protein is CASSSLGQTEAFF.

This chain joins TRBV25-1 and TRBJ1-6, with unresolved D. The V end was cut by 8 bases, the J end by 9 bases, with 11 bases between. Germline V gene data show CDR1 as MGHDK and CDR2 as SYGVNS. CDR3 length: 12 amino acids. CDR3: CASSSRLSPLHF. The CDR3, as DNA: TGTGCCAGCTCGTCGCGCCTTTCACCCCTCCACTTT.